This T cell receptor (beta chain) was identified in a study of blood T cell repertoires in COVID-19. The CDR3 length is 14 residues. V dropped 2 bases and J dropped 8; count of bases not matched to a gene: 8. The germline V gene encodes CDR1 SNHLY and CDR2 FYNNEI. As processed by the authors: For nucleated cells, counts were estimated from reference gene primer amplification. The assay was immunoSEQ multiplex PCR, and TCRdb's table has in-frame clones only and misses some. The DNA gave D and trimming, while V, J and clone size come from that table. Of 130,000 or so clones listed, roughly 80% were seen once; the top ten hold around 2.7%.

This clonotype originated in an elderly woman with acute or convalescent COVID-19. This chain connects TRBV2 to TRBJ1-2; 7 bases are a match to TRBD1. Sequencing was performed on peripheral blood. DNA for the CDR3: TGTGCCAGCAGTGAAACTACAGGGGCTAGAGGCTACACCTTC. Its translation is CASSETTGARGYTF.